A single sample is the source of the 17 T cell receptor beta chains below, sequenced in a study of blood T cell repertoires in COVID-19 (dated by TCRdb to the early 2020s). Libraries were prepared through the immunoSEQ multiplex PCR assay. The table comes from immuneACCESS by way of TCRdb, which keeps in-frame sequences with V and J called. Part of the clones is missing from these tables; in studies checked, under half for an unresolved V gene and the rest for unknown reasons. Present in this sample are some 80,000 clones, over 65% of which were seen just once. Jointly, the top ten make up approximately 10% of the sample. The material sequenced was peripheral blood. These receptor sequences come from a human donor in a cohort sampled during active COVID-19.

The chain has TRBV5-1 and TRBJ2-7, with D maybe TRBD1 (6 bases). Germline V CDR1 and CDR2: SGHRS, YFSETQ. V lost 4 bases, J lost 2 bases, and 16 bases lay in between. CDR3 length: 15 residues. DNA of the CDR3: TGCGCCAGCAGCCTGGGGGCCCCGATTGCCTACGAGCAGTACTTC. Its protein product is CASSLGAPIAYEQYF.

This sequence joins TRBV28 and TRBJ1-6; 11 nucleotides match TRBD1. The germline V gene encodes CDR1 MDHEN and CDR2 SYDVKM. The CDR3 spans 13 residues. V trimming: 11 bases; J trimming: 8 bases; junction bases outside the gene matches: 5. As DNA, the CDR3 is TGTGCCGGAGGACAGGGGGCATATTCACCCCTCCACTTT. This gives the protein CAGGQGAYSPLHF.

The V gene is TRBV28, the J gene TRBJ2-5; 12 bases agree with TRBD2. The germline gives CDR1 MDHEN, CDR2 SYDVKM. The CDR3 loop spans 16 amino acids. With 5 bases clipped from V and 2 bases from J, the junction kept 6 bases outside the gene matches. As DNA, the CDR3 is TGTGCCAGCAGTGATTCCGGGACTAGCGGGCAAGAGACCCAGTACTTC. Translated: CASSDSGTSGQETQYF.

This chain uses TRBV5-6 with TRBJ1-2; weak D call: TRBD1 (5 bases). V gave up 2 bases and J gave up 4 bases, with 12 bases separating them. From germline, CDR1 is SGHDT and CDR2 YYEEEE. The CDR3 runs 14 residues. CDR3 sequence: CASSFATGAYGYTF. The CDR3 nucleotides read TGTGCCAGCAGCTTCGCTACAGGAGCCTATGGCTACACCTTC. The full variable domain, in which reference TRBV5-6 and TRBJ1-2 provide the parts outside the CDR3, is DAGVTQSPTHLIKTRGQQVTLRCSPKSGHDTVSWYQQALGQGPQFIFQYYEEEERQRGNFPDRFSGHQFPNYSSELNVNALLLGDSALYLCASSFATGAYGYTFGSGTRLTVV.

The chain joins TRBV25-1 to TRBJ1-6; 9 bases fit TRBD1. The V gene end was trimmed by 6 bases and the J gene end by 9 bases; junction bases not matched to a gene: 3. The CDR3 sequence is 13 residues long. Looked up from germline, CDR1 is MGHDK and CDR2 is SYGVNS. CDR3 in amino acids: CASRDRGGSPLHF. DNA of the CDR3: TGTGCCAGCAGGGACAGGGGCGGTTCACCCCTCCACTTT. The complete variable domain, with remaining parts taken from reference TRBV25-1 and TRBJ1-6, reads EADIYQTPRYLVIGTGKKITLECSQTMGHDKMYWYQQDPGMELHLIHYSYGVNSTEKGDLSSESTVSRIRTEHFPLTLESARPSHTSQYLCASRDRGGSPLHFGNGTRLTVT.

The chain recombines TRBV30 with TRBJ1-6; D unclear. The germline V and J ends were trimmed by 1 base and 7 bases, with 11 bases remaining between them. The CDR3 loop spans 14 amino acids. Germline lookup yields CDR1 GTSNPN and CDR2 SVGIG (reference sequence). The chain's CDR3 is CAWSERPINSPLHF. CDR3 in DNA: TGTGCCTGGAGTGAGAGGCCGATAAATTCACCCCTCCACTTT. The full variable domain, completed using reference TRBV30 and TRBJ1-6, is SQTIHQWPATLVQPVGSPLSLECTVEGTSNPNLYWYRQAAGRGLQLLFYSVGIGQISSEVPQNLSASRPQDRQFILSSKKLLLSDSGFYLCAWSERPINSPLHFGNGTRLTVT.

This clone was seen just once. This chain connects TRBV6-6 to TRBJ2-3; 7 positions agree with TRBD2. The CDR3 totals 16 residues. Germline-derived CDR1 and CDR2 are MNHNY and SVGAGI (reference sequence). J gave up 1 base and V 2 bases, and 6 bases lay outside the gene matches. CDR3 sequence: CASSYPAGVGTDTQYF. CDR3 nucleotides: TGTGCCAGCAGTTACCCGGCGGGAGTCGGCACAGATACGCAGTATTTT.

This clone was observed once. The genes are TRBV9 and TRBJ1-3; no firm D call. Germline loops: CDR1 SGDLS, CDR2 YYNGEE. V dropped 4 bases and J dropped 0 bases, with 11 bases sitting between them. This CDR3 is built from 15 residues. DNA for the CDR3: TGTGCCAGCAGCCCCCGGGTTTTCTCTGGAAACACCATATATTTT. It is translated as CASSPRVFSGNTIYF.

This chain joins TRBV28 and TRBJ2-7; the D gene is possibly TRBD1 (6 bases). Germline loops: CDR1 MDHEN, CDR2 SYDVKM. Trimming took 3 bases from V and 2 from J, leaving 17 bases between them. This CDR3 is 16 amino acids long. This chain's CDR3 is CASSFSTRDTPYEQYF. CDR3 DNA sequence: TGTGCCAGCAGTTTCTCGACCCGGGACACTCCCTACGAGCAGTACTTC. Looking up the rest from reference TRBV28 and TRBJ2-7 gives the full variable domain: DVKVTQSSRYLVKRTGEKVFLECVQDMDHENMFWYRQDPGLGLRLIYFSYDVKMKEKGDIPEGYSVSREKKERFSLILESASTNQTSMYLCASSFSTRDTPYEQYFGPGTRLTVT.

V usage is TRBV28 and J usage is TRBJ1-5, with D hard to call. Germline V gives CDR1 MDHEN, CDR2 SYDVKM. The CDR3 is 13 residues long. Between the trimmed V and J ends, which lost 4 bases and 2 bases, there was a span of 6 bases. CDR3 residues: CASSSPGNQPQHF. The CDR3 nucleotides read TGTGCCAGCAGTTCCCCGGGCAATCAGCCCCAGCATTTT. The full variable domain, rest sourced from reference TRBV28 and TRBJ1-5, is DVKVTQSSRYLVKRTGEKVFLECVQDMDHENMFWYRQDPGLGLRLIYFSYDVKMKEKGDIPEGYSVSREKKERFSLILESASTNQTSMYLCASSSPGNQPQHFGDGTRLSIL.

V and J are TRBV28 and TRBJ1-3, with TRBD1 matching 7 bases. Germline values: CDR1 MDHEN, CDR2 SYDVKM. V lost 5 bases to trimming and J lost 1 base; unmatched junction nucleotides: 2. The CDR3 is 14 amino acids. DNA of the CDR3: TGTGCCAGCAGTAAACAGGGGTCTGGAAACACCATATATTTT. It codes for CASSKQGSGNTIYF.

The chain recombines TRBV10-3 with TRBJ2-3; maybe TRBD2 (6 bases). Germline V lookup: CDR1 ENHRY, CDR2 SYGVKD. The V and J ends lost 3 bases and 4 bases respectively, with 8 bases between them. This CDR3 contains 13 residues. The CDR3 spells CAISEGGPDTQYF. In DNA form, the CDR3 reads TGTGCCATCAGTGAAGGAGGGCCAGATACGCAGTATTTT.

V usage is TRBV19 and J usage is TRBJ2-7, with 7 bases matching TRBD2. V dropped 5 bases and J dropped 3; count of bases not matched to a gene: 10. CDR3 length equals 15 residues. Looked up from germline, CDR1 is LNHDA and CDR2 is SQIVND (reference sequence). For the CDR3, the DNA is TGTGCCAGTAGTGGGGGGGAAACAGGAAACTACGAGCAGTACTTC. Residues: CASSGGETGNYEQYF.

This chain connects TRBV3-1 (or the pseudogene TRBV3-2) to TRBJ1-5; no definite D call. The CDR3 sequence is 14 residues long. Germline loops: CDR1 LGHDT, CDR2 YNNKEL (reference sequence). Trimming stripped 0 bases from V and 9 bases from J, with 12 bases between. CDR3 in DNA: TGTGCCAGCAGCCAAGAAAAGTTTGGCTGGCCCCAGCATTTT. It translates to CASSQEKFGWPQHF.

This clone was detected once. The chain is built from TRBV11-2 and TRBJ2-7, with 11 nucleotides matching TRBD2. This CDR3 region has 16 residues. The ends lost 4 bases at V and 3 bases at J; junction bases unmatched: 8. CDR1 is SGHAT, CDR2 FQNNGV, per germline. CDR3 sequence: CASSWSLAGGYYEQYF. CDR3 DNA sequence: TGTGCCAGCAGCTGGAGCCTAGCGGGAGGCTACTACGAGCAGTACTTC.

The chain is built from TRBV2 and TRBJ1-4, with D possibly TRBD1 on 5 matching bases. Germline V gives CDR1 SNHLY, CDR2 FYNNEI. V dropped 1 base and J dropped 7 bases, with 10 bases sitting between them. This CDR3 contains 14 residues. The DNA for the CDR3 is TGTGCCAGCAGTGAAGGCAGGGTTGGTGAAAAACTGTTTTTT. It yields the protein CASSEGRVGEKLFF.

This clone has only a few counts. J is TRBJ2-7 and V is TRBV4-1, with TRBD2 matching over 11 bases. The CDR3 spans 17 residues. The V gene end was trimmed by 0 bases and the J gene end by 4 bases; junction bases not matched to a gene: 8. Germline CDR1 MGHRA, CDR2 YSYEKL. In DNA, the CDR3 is TGCGCCAGCAGCCAAGATAGGCTAGCGGGGGGCTCGTACGAGCAGTACTTC. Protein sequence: CASSQDRLAGGSYEQYF.